These T cell receptor beta chains were read from a single sample in a study of T cells in Graves' hyperthyroidism and ophthalmopathy. One entry per CDR3 protein results from TCRdb running MiXCR on the multiplex PCR reads. The sample gives a few hundred thousand distinct CDR3 sequences, about 13% of which show up once; roughly 20% is in the top ten. Sequences were obtained from blood. These receptors came from a man aged 25 to 45 with Graves' hyperthyroidism that later progressed to Graves' ophthalmopathy. CDR3s include the opening cysteine and the closing phenylalanine or tryptophan. The D gene is left open where the match is weak. Clone sizes are given selectively: once, few, many, or a class where the clone is expanded.

TGCGCCAGCAGAATCACACAGGGGAGCAACAATGAGCAGTTCTTC,CASRITQGSNNEQFF,NA,TRBV10-1,TRBD1,TRBJ2-1
TGCAGTGCTAGAGATCGGGAGACTACCCTGCCAGAGACCCAGTACTTC,CSARDRETTLPETQYF,many,TRBV20-1,NA,TRBJ2-5
TGTGCCAGCAGTTGGATGTTTTTT,CASSWMFF,NA,TRBV28,NA,TRBJ2-2
TGTGCCAGCAGGGCAGGGGGTAGCAATCAGCCCCAGCATTTT,CASRAGGSNQPQHF,many,TRBV28,TRBD1,TRBJ1-5
TGCAGTGTACCGGGACAAGGAAACACCATATATTTT,CSVPGQGNTIYF,many,TRBV20-1,NA,TRBJ1-3
TGTGCCTGGAGTGGTATGCAGAATTCACCCCTCCACTTT,CAWSGMQNSPLHF,many,TRBV30,NA,TRBJ1-6
TGCGCCAGCAGCTTGGATGGGACAGGGTTCCCAGCGATCTTT,CASSLDGTGFPAIF,NA,TRBV5-1,TRBD1,TRBJ1-1
TGCAGTGCTAGAGATTCAGTGGCTGTAGGGTATCAGCCCCAGCATTTT,CSARDSVAVGYQPQHF,many,TRBV20-1,NA,TRBJ1-5
TGTGCCAGCAGGGAACAGGGACTAGCGGGGGCTGAGCAGTTCTTC,CASREQGLAGAEQFF,NA,TRBV6-1,TRBD2,TRBJ2-1
TGCAGTGCTACAGACCCGGGACTAGCGGGGGCCTACAATGAGCAGTTCTTC,CSATDPGLAGAYNEQFF,many,TRBV20-1,TRBD2,TRBJ2-1
TGTGCCAGCACCCCCTGGCTCTCCTATAATTCACCCCTCCACTTT,CASTPWLSYNSPLHF,NA,TRBV3-1,NA,TRBJ1-6
TGCGTCAAATGGGACAGCATCGGGAAAGAGACCCAGTACTTC,CVKWDSIGKETQYF,few,TRBV10-1,TRBD1,TRBJ2-5
TGTGCCAGCAGCTTCCAGCGGGGGGGCCGGGGCGGGGAGCTGTTTTTT,CASSFQRGGRGGELFF,many,TRBV11-2,TRBD2,TRBJ2-2
TGTGCCAGCAGCCCAGACCCCCTCGGACTAATTGATGAGCAGTTCTTC,CASSPDPLGLIDEQFF,NA,TRBV7-2,NA,TRBJ2-1
TGCGCCAGCAGCTTGATGTCGGGGGGGCCAAACGAGCAGTACTTC,CASSLMSGGPNEQYF,few,TRBV5-1,TRBD2,TRBJ2-7
TGTGCCAGCAGTGAATTGGGCGACTCCTACGAGCAGTACTTC,CASSELGDSYEQYF,few,TRBV25-1,NA,TRBJ2-7
TGCGCCAGCAGCATGGGACTAGCGTTCGAGCAGTACTTC,CASSMGLAFEQYF,few,TRBV5-1,TRBD2,TRBJ2-7
TGTGCCACCAGTGATCCAGCGGGGGGGACGAACACCGGGGAGCTGTTTTTT,CATSDPAGGTNTGELFF,many,TRBV24-1,TRBD2,TRBJ2-2
TGCGCCAGCAGCACCGGGACAGGGGGCACAGGTACGCAGTATTTT,CASSTGTGGTGTQYF,few,TRBV5-1,TRBD1,TRBJ2-3
TGTGCCAGCAGTTTAGCGCGGACAGGGCTGACTAATTCACCCCTCCACTTT,CASSLARTGLTNSPLHF,many,TRBV12-3/TRBV12-4,TRBD1,TRBJ1-6
TGTGCCAGCAGTTTCTGGGACAGCCAAACAGATACGCAGTATTTT,CASSFWDSQTDTQYF,many,TRBV12-3/TRBV12-4,TRBD1,TRBJ2-3
TGTGCCAGCAGTCCCGACGCAACCTACGAGCAGTACTTC,CASSPDATYEQYF,many,TRBV12-3/TRBV12-4,NA,TRBJ2-7
TGTGCCAGCAGCCACCCCGGGACAACCTACACTGAAGCTTTCTTT,CASSHPGTTYTEAFF,many,TRBV11-2,NA,TRBJ1-1
TGCAGCGTTGAAGTAAAGGTGATCAACGAGCAGTACTTC,CSVEVKVINEQYF,NA,TRBV29-1,NA,TRBJ2-7
TGTGCCACCAGCAGAGTGAGGGGGATAAGCTATGGCTACACCTTC,CATSRVRGISYGYTF,many,TRBV15,NA,TRBJ1-2
TGTGCCAGCAGCGGCGGGACAGGGGTAGGCTACGAGCAGTACTTC,CASSGGTGVGYEQYF,many,TRBV5-8,TRBD1,TRBJ2-7
TGTGCCAGCAGTTACTCTCGGTCGGATCAGCCCCAGCATTTT,CASSYSRSDQPQHF,few,TRBV6-5,NA,TRBJ1-5
TGCAGCGTTGTCTTTGGGGAGACAGGGGGCGCGAACACCGGGGAGCTGTTTTTT,CSVVFGETGGANTGELFF,few,TRBV29-1,TRBD1,TRBJ2-2
TGTGCCAGCAGTTACCGGACAGGGTTGGAAGAGACCCAGTACTTC,CASSYRTGLEETQYF,many,TRBV6-2/TRBV6-3,TRBD1,TRBJ2-5
TGTGCCAGCAGCCTGAGGGGGGGCGAGCAGTACTTC,CASSLRGGEQYF,many,TRBV5-6,NA,TRBJ2-7
TGTGCCAGTGGCGGGACAGAACGTGGGCAGAGCCAGTACTTC,CASGGTERGQSQYF,many,TRBV19,NA,TRBJ2-5